The 26 T cell receptor beta chains below were found in one sample sequenced in a study of cytomegalovirus exposure and HLA in healthy donors (dated by TCRdb to 2015 to 2018). Receptors were amplified or captured by the immunoSEQ multiplex PCR assay. A mixture of 60 forward primers for TCR Vbeta segments and 13 reverse primers for TCR Jbeta segments was used in the multiplex PCR. As stored in TCRdb, this immuneACCESS dataset retains in-frame rearrangements with V and J assigned. A fraction of the clones does not appear; measured against another copy, unresolved V genes explain less than half of the discrepancy, and the remainder lacks a known reason. In this sample the table shows about 230,000 clones, 85% to 90% of which occur a single time. The top ten hold about 1.2% of the sample. Sequenced sample: PBMCs. These TCRs come from a human donor in good health.

A single count supports this clone. The chain has TRBV7-2 and TRBJ1-3; a possible D gene is TRBD1 (5 bases). In germline, CDR1 is SGHTA, CDR2 FQGNSA. The CDR3 consists of 14 residues. V lost 0 bases and J 2 bases, leaving 5 bases between the germline ends. CDR3 region: CASSLAQAGNTIYF. In DNA form, the CDR3 reads TGTGCCAGCAGCTTAGCACAGGCTGGAAACACCATATATTTT.

As concerns this clone: Mismatch with germline at one junction end may stem from a read error. Other DNA sequences in the sample encode the same CDR3. The chain couples TRBV9 to TRBJ2-1, with TRBD2 matching 12 bases. CDR3 length: 17 residues. The germline gives CDR1 SGDLS, CDR2 YYNGEE. The CDR3 loop reads CASSAGPTSGSFDEQFF. In DNA form, the CDR3 reads TGTGCCAGCAGCGCCGGGCCGACTAGCGGGAGCTTCGATGAGCAATTCTTC. The full variable domain, its missing parts supplied by reference TRBV9 and TRBJ2-1, is DSGVTQTPKHLITATGQRVTLRCSPRSGDLSVYWYQQSLDQGLQFLIQYYNGEERAKGNILERFSAQQFPDLHSELNLSSLELGDSALYFCASSAGPTSGSFDEQFFGPGTRLTVL.

This clone appeared a few times. V and J are TRBV2 and TRBJ1-4; the D is unclear. The germline gives CDR1 SNHLY, CDR2 FYNNEI. The CDR3 consists of 14 residues. The V end was cut by 10 bases, the J end by 3 bases, with 15 bases between. CDR3 coding DNA: TGTGCCACTCAATTCCTCGCGGCTAATGAAAAACTGTTTTTT. Translating it yields CATQFLAANEKLFF.

This chain uses TRBV4-1 with TRBJ1-1; perhaps TRBD1 as D (6 bases). Deletions cut 4 bases from V and 0 bases from J, with 18 bases between. This CDR3 region has 17 residues. Germline V lookup: CDR1 MGHRA, CDR2 YSYEKL. Here the CDR3 DNA reads TGCGCCAGCAGCCTTGGACAGATATATGCTCTGAACACTGAAGCTTTCTTT. Translating it yields CASSLGQIYALNTEAFF.

The chain links TRBV4-1 to TRBJ2-3; a possible D gene is TRBD1 (5 bases). Trimming took 4 bases from V and 0 from J, leaving 11 bases between them. This CDR3 has 15 residues. The germline gives CDR1 MGHRA, CDR2 YSYEKL. This CDR3 reads CASSPDDSSTDTQYF. In DNA, the CDR3 is TGCGCCAGCAGCCCCGATGACAGTAGCACAGATACGCAGTATTTT.

This CDR3 reads CASSMRPSGHYNEQFF. Written as DNA, the CDR3 is TGTGCCAGTAGTATGAGGCCTAGCGGGCATTACAATGAGCAGTTCTTC. This chain connects TRBV19 to TRBJ2-1; 8 positions agree with TRBD2. Trimming cost V 3 bases and J 4 bases; bases outside gene matches: 8. The CDR3 contains 16 residues. In germline, CDR1 is LNHDA, CDR2 SQIVND (reference sequence).

V usage is TRBV28 and J usage is TRBJ2-7; tentatively, D is TRBD2 (6 bases). The germline V gene has CDR1 MDHEN and CDR2 SYDVKM. The CDR3 contains 20 residues. With 2 bases removed from V and 10 bases from J, the gap between germline ends came to 36 bases. CDR3 amino acids: CASSLRAYTEGTHTSYGQYF. CDR3 coding DNA: TGTGCCAGCAGTTTACGTGCTTATACCGAGGGGACTCACACCTCCTACGGCCAGTACTTC.

The chain joins TRBV5-4 to TRBJ2-1; 16 bases align to TRBD2. This CDR3 has 14 residues. The trim removed 4 bases at V and 12 bases at J, leaving 4 bases unmatched. Germline assignment: CDR1 SGHNT and CDR2 YYREEE (reference sequence). The CDR3 DNA follows: TGTGCCAGCAGCACGGGACTAGCGGGAGGGGGGCAGTTCTTC. Translated, it gives CASSTGLAGGGQFF.

The CDR3 nucleotides are TGTGCCTGGGGGGAAGGGACAGCGCTTTCCACAGATACGCAGTATTTT. It is translated as CAWGEGTALSTDTQYF. The chain has TRBV30 and TRBJ2-3; 7 bases map to TRBD1. J lost 2 bases, V lost 5 bases, and 13 bases had no gene match. Germline assignment: CDR1 GTSNPN and CDR2 SVGIG (reference sequence). This CDR3 region has 16 residues. The complete variable domain, with remaining parts taken from reference TRBV30 and TRBJ2-3, reads SQTIHQWPATLVQPVGSPLSLECTVEGTSNPNLYWYRQAAGRGLQLLFYSVGIGQISSEVPQNLSASRPQDRQFILSSKKLLLSDSGFYLCAWGEGTALSTDTQYFGPGTRLTVL.

The chain joins TRBV7-6 to TRBJ2-3; D not resolved. Trimming stripped 3 bases from V and 0 bases from J, with 10 bases between. The CDR3 runs 15 residues. CDR1 is SGHVS, CDR2 FNYEAQ, per germline. In DNA form, the CDR3 reads TGTGCCAGCAGCTTGGCACACGTGAGCACAGATACGCAGTATTTT. Protein product: CASSLAHVSTDTQYF. Full variable domain (rest looked up from reference TRBV7-6 and TRBJ2-3): GAGVSQSPRYKVTKRGQDVALRCDPISGHVSLYWYRQALGQGPEFLTYFNYEAQQDKSGLPNDRFSAERPEGSISTLTIQRTEQRDSAMYRCASSLAHVSTDTQYFGPGTRLTVL.

The V gene is TRBV9, the J gene TRBJ2-1; no firm D call. The CDR3 has 15 amino acids. V was shortened by 4 bases and J by 5 bases, with 16 bases between the two germline ends. Germline V gives CDR1 SGDLS, CDR2 YYNGEE. In DNA, the CDR3 is TGTGCCAGCAGCCCTCAGTCCCTTTTCCACAATGAGCAGTTCTTC. Translated, it gives CASSPQSLFHNEQFF.

The chain couples TRBV6-1 to TRBJ1-3; the match to TRBD1 covers 10 bases. This CDR3 has 19 amino acids. The germline gives CDR1 MNHNS, CDR2 SASEGT. The trim removed 2 bases at V and 0 bases at J, leaving 10 bases unmatched. For the CDR3, the DNA is TGTGCCAGCAGTGAATTAGACAGGGGGCCTTTCCTCTCTGGAAACACCATATATTTT. Amino acid sequence: CASSELDRGPFLSGNTIYF.

The V and J genes are TRBV13 and TRBJ2-3; 7 bases line up with TRBD1. This CDR3 is 16 amino acids long. Unmatched junction bases numbered 4, after V lost 1 base and J lost 0 bases. Germline CDR1 and CDR2: PRHDT and FYEKMQ (reference sequence). CDR3 sequence: CASSLAGTASTDTQYF. Written as DNA, the CDR3 is TGTGCCAGCAGCTTAGCTGGGACAGCTAGCACAGATACGCAGTATTTT.

The chain recombines TRBV27 with TRBJ2-7; 7 bases line up with TRBD1. This CDR3 spans 14 amino acids. V lost 6 bases to trimming and J lost 3 bases; unmatched junction nucleotides: 8. CDR1 is MNHEY, CDR2 SMNVEV, per germline (reference sequence). The CDR3 protein is CASRVETGHYEQYF. CDR3 in DNA: TGTGCCAGCAGGGTCGAGACAGGGCACTACGAGCAGTACTTC.

CDR3 sequence: CSVADSPYNEQFF. CDR3 coding DNA: TGCAGCGTTGCCGACAGTCCCTACAATGAGCAGTTCTTC. This sequence joins TRBV29-1 and TRBJ2-1; D is possibly TRBD1 (5 bases). V shed 4 bases and J shed 2 bases, with 9 bases lying between them. The CDR3 is 13 residues long. Germline CDR1 SQVTM, CDR2 ANQGSEA.

The V gene is TRBV2, the J gene TRBJ1-5; 11 bases are a match to TRBD1. Germline lookup yields CDR1 SNHLY and CDR2 FYNNEI. The CDR3 runs 15 residues. V trimming: 8 bases; J trimming: 3 bases; junction bases outside the gene matches: 6. The chain's CDR3 is CASGGTGGVNQPQHF. CDR3 bases: TGTGCCAGCGGGGGGACAGGGGGTGTCAATCAGCCCCAGCATTTT.

The chain couples TRBV6-5 to TRBJ2-1; TRBD2 matches 8 bases. J was trimmed by 7 bases and V by 2 bases; bases with no gene match: 10. Germline V gene lookup returns CDR1 MNHEY and CDR2 SVGAGI. There are 16 residues in the CDR3. CDR3 in amino acids: CASSYGISGIGNEQFF. As DNA, the CDR3 is TGTGCCAGCAGTTACGGAATTAGCGGGATCGGTAATGAGCAGTTCTTC.

CDR3 in amino acids: CASSSLGGWGNTGELFF. CDR3 bases: TGTGCCAGCAGCTCCCTAGGGGGTTGGGGGAACACCGGGGAGCTGTTTTTT. This chain links TRBV7-8 with TRBJ2-2, with TRBD1 as a possible D gene (6 bases). Trimming removed 4 bases at V and 1 base at J, with 16 bases between. Germline CDR1 and CDR2: SGHVS and FQNEAQ. The CDR3 loop spans 17 amino acids.

The J gene is TRBJ2-1, the V gene TRBV29-1; D ambiguous. V lost 3 bases and J 0 bases, leaving 12 bases between the germline ends. CDR3 length equals 15 residues. Germline V lookup: CDR1 SQVTM, CDR2 ANQGSEA. CDR3 nucleotides: TGCAGCGTTGACGACTTACAATTCTCCTACAATGAGCAGTTCTTC. Protein sequence: CSVDDLQFSYNEQFF.

The V gene is TRBV2, the J gene TRBJ1-1; TRBD1 agrees at 7 bases. J gave up 6 bases and V 7 bases, and 14 bases lay outside the gene matches. Germline loops: CDR1 SNHLY, CDR2 FYNNEI. This CDR3 comprises 15 residues. The CDR3 sequence is CASKKGARGPSEAFF. CDR3 bases: TGTGCCAGCAAAAAGGGGGCGCGGGGACCCTCTGAAGCTTTCTTT.

The chain uses TRBV6-4 and TRBJ2-7, with 8 bases matching TRBD2. V was pared by 6 bases and J by 4 bases, with 11 bases of the junction left unmatched. The CDR3 spans 15 residues. Germline CDR1 MRHNA, CDR2 SNTAGT. In nucleotides, the CDR3 is TGTGCCAGCAGCCTTTACCCGGGAGGGGCTTACGAGCAGTACTTC. Translated: CASSLYPGGAYEQYF.

V gene TRBV2 combines with J gene TRBJ2-1, with 8 positions matching TRBD1. Germline lookup yields CDR1 SNHLY and CDR2 FYNNEI. The CDR3 sequence is 15 residues long. V shed 5 bases, J shed 0 bases, and the junction held 3 bases outside the gene matches. The DNA for the CDR3 is TGTGCCAGCAGTCCCGGACAGGGCTCCTACAATGAGCAGTTCTTC. Translated, it gives CASSPGQGSYNEQFF.

This clone was found a few times. The J gene is TRBJ2-1, the V gene TRBV9; TRBD1 matches 10 bases. The trim removed 3 bases at V and 6 bases at J, leaving 6 bases unmatched. This CDR3 comprises 15 residues. Germline V CDR1 and CDR2: SGDLS, YYNGEE. The CDR3 loop is CASSGTGGVGNEQFF. Here the CDR3 DNA reads TGTGCCAGCAGCGGGACAGGGGGGGTCGGCAATGAGCAGTTCTTC. The full variable domain, its missing parts supplied by reference TRBV9 and TRBJ2-1, is DSGVTQTPKHLITATGQRVTLRCSPRSGDLSVYWYQQSLDQGLQFLIQYYNGEERAKGNILERFSAQQFPDLHSELNLSSLELGDSALYFCASSGTGGVGNEQFFGPGTRLTVL.

The rearrangement links TRBV2 to TRBJ1-1, with TRBD1 matching over 8 bases. V gave up 5 bases and J gave up 1 base; unmatched junction bases: 6. The CDR3 is 15 residues long. Germline assignment: CDR1 SNHLY and CDR2 FYNNEI. CDR3 loop: CASSFLDRGNTEAFF. CDR3 bases: TGTGCCAGCAGTTTCTTAGACAGGGGGAACACTGAAGCTTTCTTT.

The V gene is TRBV27, the J gene TRBJ2-7, with D perhaps matching TRBD2 (5 bases). Germline loops: CDR1 MNHEY, CDR2 SMNVEV (reference sequence). Trimming stripped 3 bases from V and 1 base from J, with 10 bases between. There are 14 residues in the CDR3. The CDR3 DNA follows: TGTGCCAGCAGTTTCGCAGGACTGTCCTACGAGCAGTACTTC. It yields the protein CASSFAGLSYEQYF.

The genes are TRBV5-6 and TRBJ1-2; D possibly corresponds to TRBD1 (6 bases). Trimming pared 2 bases from V and 0 bases from J, leaving 11 bases between. This CDR3 spans 15 amino acids. Per the germline V gene, CDR1 is SGHDT and CDR2 is YYEEEE. The CDR3 loop is CASSFKDRANYGYTF. CDR3 in DNA: TGTGCCAGCAGCTTCAAGGACAGAGCTAACTATGGCTACACCTTC.